This is a list of T cell receptor beta chains from one sample in a study of blood T cell repertoires in COVID-19. Method: immunoSEQ multiplex PCR; TCRdb's copy keeps in-frame clones and lacks some. The sample yields under 300,000 clones, about 88% seen once. The source material was peripheral blood. The receptors stem from a human donor with COVID-19, enrolled during active disease. The donor label of this sample is uncertain. CDR3s leave out the opening cysteine and the closing phenylalanine or tryptophan. Fields, in order: CDR3 protein, V gene, J gene, clone size. Clone size is not always given. Where it is, it says once, few, many or a class for expanded clones.

AWDGGQNTEAF,TRBV30,TRBJ1-1,-
ASSSSLAGVETQY,TRBV5-4,TRBJ2-5,-
ASSSGHRYGYT,TRBV28,TRBJ1-2,-
ASSSGQGANIQY,TRBV5-1,TRBJ2-4,-
ASRYPDTQY,TRBV2,TRBJ2-3,-
ASSLAGWGRNTGELF,TRBV5-1,TRBJ2-2,many
AWSVGLAGVYNEQF,TRBV30,TRBJ2-1,-
ASHSGRAKNEQY,TRBV10-3,TRBJ2-7,-
ASSRSSGSNEQF,TRBV7-7,TRBJ2-1,many
AITEGLAVEYEQY,TRBV10-3,TRBJ2-7,-
ASSQGAGADTQY,TRBV3-1/TRBV3-2,TRBJ2-3,-
ASSLEFQRLNSYEQY,TRBV7-6,TRBJ2-7,-
ASSVRGNEKLF,TRBV5-1,TRBJ1-4,-
ASSKPGLSEGYT,TRBV7-9,TRBJ1-2,-
ASSRGLAEGTDTQY,TRBV7-8,TRBJ2-3,-
ASSPAVIGQGRRSYNSPLH,TRBV19,TRBJ1-6,-
ASSHGTLGTGELF,TRBV28,TRBJ2-2,-
ASSLGLLAGGPDSEQF,TRBV5-1,TRBJ2-1,once
ASSLDVRQSISNEQF,TRBV7-6,TRBJ2-1,-
ASSFPAGTGYT,TRBV12-3/TRBV12-4,TRBJ1-2,-
ASSLVRGSTDTQY,TRBV5-1,TRBJ2-3,once
ASSLRTSGPNEQF,TRBV7-3,TRBJ2-1,-
ASSLVRGRHLANSPLH,TRBV5-4,TRBJ1-6,-
AWSNPWGGTNSPLH,TRBV30,TRBJ1-6,-
ASRLGQGADTQY,TRBV7-9,TRBJ2-3,-
ASSISSGLQETQY,TRBV19,TRBJ2-5,-
ASSDLRGITYNEQF,TRBV7-8,TRBJ2-1,-
ASSRRQGAGGANVLT,TRBV5-4,TRBJ2-6,-
ASSLMLAEQY,TRBV7-9,TRBJ2-7,-
ASSEVRGGNTIY,TRBV2,TRBJ1-3,-
ASSERRANEKLF,TRBV2,TRBJ1-4,-
ASSSLTDYEQY,TRBV5-1,TRBJ2-7,-
ASSEELGQQWTQY,TRBV2,TRBJ2-5,-
ASSPGSNQPQH,TRBV7-8,TRBJ1-5,once
ASSYTRTGDRSNQPQH,TRBV6-2/TRBV6-3,TRBJ1-5,few
ASSLASRSSYNEQF,TRBV5-1,TRBJ2-1,-
ATSGFPGYEQY,TRBV24-1,TRBJ2-7,-
ASSEGIFRRGYNEQF,TRBV3-1/TRBV3-2,TRBJ2-1,-
ASSATRSNTEAF,TRBV6-6,TRBJ1-1,-
ASSFGNEQF,TRBV27,TRBJ2-1,few
ASSLGGQGEAPLH,TRBV5-5,TRBJ1-6,-
ASSLPRTGSHGELF,TRBV27,TRBJ2-2,-
ASSPGQGGTGELF,TRBV18,TRBJ2-2,-
ASRGGQGREQY,TRBV2,TRBJ2-7,-
ASSEALRGYTQY,TRBV6-1,TRBJ2-3,-
ASSRNPGEETQY,TRBV3-1/TRBV3-2,TRBJ2-5,-
ASSATPGWGTDTQY,TRBV28,TRBJ2-3,-
ASSLEAGRENEQF,TRBV11-3,TRBJ2-1,-
ASSSGQGQPQH,TRBV27,TRBJ1-5,-
ARSQLRGSGRSGANVLT,TRBV7-5,TRBJ2-6,-
ASSFVLRGTETQY,TRBV27,TRBJ2-5,-
ASSPGGLAGGSEQF,TRBV4-1,TRBJ2-1,-
ASSLSDGGNSPLH,TRBV28,TRBJ1-6,-
ASSAQGLGTDTQY,TRBV9,TRBJ2-3,few